Below are 5 T cell receptor beta chains sequenced from a single sample in a study of human T cells and chemical hapten exposure. The time point denotes: pre-sensitization, week 0. Described treatment: therapeutic diphenylcyclopropenone sensitization with weekly scalp DPC. TCRdb processed the RACE reads anew with MiXCR; each CDR3 protein has one entry. The data show about 64,000 distinct CDR3 sequences, around 11% seen once. Sequencing was performed on whole blood, taken in connection with sensitization to the hapten diphenylcyclopropenone (DPC). The source is a woman in her 40s with alopecia areata. Some clones in this sample may be carry-over from other donors' samples.

This clonotype was observed at least ten times. The chain couples TRBV10-3 to TRBJ2-3; D gene ambiguous. The CDR3 runs to 13 residues. Trimming pared 6 bases from V and 3 bases from J, leaving 10 bases between. In germline, CDR1 is ENHRY, CDR2 SYGVKD. The CDR3 reads CAIRDGYTDTQYF. DNA of the CDR3: TGTGCCATCAGGGACGGCTATACAGATACGCAGTATTTT.

This clonotype is labeled as medium-sized. The chain uses TRBV18 and TRBJ1-2, with D unclear. Germline V lookup: CDR1 KGHSH, CDR2 LQKENI. The V end was cut by 5 bases, the J end by 0 bases, with 13 bases between. The CDR3 extends over 15 amino acids. In DNA form, the CDR3 reads TGTGCCAGCTCAGACGTCCCAATTCCTAACTATGGCTACACCTTC. Protein sequence: CASSDVPIPNYGYTF.

This chain joins TRBV7-2 and TRBJ2-1, with D uncertain. CDR1 SGHTA and CDR2 FQGNSA come from the germline V gene. V lost 5 bases, J lost 8 bases, and 10 bases lay in between. The CDR3 is 12 amino acids. This CDR3 is CASSPRRYEQFF. In DNA form, the CDR3 reads TGTGCCAGCAGCCCCCGCCGCTATGAGCAGTTCTTC.

In this sample, this clonotype turned up a few times. The chain joins TRBV30 to TRBJ1-2, with D tentatively TRBD1 (5 bases). The germline V gene has CDR1 GTSNPN and CDR2 SVGIG (reference sequence). This CDR3 is 15 amino acids long. V was trimmed by 3 bases and J by 4 bases, leaving 18 bases between them. The CDR3 sequence: CAWSVGTGRTYGYTF. The CDR3 nucleotides are TGTGCCTGGAGCGTCGGGACGGGAAGAACCTATGGCTACACCTTC.

This clonotype has ten or more counts. The chain carries TRBV6-1 and TRBJ1-3; 10 bases map to TRBD1. V shed 2 bases and J 3 bases; nucleotides not matched to a gene: 7. This CDR3 is 17 amino acids long. The germline gives CDR1 MNHNS, CDR2 SASEGT. The CDR3, as DNA: TGTGCCAGCAGTGAAATTCGGACAGGGGGATATGGAAACACCATATATTTT. Amino acids: CASSEIRTGGYGNTIYF.